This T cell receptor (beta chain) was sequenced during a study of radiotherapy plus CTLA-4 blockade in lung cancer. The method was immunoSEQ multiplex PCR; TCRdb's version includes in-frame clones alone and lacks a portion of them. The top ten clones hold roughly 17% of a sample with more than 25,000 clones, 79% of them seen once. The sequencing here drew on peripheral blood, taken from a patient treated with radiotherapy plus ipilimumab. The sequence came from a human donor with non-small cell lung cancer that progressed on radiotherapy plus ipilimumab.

The CDR3, as DNA: TGTGCCAGCAGTTTAATGGACACCGGGGAGCTGTTTTTT. Translation gives CASSLMDTGELFF. This sequence joins TRBV27 and TRBJ2-2; D is undetermined. V dropped 2 bases and J dropped 3 bases, with 4 bases sitting between them. Germline V gene lookup returns CDR1 MNHEY and CDR2 SMNVEV (reference sequence). The CDR3 spans 13 residues.